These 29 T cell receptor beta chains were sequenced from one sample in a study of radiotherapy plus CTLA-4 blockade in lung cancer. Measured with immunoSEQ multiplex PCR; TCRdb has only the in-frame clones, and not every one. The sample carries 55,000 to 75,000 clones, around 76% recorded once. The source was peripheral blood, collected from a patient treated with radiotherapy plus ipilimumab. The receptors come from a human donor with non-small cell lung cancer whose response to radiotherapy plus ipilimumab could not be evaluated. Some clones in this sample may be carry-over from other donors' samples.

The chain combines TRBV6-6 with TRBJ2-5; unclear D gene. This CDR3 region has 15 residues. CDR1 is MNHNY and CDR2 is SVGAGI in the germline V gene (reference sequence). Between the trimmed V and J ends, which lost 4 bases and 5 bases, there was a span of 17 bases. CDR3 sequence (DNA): TGTGCCAGCAGTTCAGCCGGGTTCAGTGACGAGACCCAGTACTTC. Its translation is CASSSAGFSDETQYF.

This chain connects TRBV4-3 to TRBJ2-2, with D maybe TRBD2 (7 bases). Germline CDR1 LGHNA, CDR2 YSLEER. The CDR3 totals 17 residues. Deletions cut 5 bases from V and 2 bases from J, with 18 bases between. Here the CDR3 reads CASSIGFGGPNTGELFF. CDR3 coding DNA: TGCGCCAGCAGCATAGGATTCGGGGGGCCTAACACCGGGGAGCTGTTTTTT.

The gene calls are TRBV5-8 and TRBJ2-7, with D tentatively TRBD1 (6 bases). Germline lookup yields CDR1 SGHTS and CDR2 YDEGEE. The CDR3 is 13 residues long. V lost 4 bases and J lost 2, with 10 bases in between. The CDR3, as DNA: TGTGCCAGCAGCATTACAGGGCCCTACGAGCAGTACTTC. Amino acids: CASSITGPYEQYF.

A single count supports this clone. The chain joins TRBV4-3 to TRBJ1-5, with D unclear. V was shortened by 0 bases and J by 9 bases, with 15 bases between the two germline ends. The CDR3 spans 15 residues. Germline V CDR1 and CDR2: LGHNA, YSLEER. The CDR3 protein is CASSQDQVPWLPQHF. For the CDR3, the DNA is TGCGCCAGCAGCCAAGATCAGGTCCCGTGGCTGCCCCAGCATTTT.

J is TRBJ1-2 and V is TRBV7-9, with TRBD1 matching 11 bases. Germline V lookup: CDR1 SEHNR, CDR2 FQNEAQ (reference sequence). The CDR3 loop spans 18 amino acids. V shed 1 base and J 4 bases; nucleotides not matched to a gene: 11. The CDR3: CASSLVVGTGGLGYGYTF. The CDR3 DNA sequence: TGTGCCAGCAGCTTAGTCGTCGGGACAGGGGGGCTTGGCTATGGCTACACCTTC.

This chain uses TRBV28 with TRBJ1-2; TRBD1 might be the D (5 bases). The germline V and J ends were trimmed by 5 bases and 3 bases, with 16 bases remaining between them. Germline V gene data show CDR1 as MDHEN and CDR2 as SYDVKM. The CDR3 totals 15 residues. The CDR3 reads CASSLLGRDYYGYTF. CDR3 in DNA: TGTGCCAGCAGTCTCCTGGGGCGAGATTACTATGGCTACACCTTC.

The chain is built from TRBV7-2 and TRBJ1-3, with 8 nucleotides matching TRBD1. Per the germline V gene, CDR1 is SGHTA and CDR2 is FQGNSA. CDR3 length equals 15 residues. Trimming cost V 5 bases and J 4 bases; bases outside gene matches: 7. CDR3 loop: CASSPQGARGNTIYF. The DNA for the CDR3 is TGTGCCAGCAGCCCTCAGGGGGCGAGGGGAAACACCATATATTTT. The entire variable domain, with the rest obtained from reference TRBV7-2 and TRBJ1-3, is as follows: GAGVSQSPSNKVTEKGKDVELRCDPISGHTALYWYRQSLGQGLEFLIYFQGNSAPDKSGLPSDRFSAERTGGSVSTLTIQRTQQEDSAVYLCASSPQGARGNTIYFGEGSWLTVV.

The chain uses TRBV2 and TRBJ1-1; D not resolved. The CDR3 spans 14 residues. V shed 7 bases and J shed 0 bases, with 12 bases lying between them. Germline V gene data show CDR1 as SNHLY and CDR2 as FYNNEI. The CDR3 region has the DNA TGTGCCAGCATTCACCGGGATATGAACACTGAAGCTTTCTTT. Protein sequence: CASIHRDMNTEAFF.

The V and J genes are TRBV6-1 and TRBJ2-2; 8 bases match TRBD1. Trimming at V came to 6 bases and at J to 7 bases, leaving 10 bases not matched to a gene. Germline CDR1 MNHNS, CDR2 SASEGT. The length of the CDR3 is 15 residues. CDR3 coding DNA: TGTGCCAGCAGCGCCAGGACAGGGATCGGCGGGGAGCTGTTTTTT. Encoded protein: CASSARTGIGGELFF.

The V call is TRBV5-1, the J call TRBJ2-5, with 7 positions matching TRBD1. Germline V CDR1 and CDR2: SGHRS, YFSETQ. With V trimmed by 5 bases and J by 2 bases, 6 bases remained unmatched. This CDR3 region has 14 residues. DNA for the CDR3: TGCGCCAGCAGAGGGGGCGGCGGGCAAGAGACCCAGTACTTC. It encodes CASRGGGGQETQYF.

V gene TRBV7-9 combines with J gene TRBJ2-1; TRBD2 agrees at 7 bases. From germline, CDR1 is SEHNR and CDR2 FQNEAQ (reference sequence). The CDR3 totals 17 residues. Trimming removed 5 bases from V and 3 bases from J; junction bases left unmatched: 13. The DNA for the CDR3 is TGTGCCAGCAGCCCCCCATCGCCGGGACTAAACTACAATGAGCAGTTCTTC. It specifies CASSPPSPGLNYNEQFF.

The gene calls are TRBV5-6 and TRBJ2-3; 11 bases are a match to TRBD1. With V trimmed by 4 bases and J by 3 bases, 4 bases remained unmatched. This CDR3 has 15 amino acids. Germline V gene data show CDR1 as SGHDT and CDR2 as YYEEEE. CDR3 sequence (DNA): TGTGCCAGCAGCCCTGGGACAGGGGGGACAGATACGCAGTATTTT. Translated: CASSPGTGGTDTQYF. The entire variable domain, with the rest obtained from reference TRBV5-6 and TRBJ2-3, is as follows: DAGVTQSPTHLIKTRGQQVTLRCSPKSGHDTVSWYQQALGQGPQFIFQYYEEEERQRGNFPDRFSGHQFPNYSSELNVNALLLGDSALYLCASSPGTGGTDTQYFGPGTRLTVL.

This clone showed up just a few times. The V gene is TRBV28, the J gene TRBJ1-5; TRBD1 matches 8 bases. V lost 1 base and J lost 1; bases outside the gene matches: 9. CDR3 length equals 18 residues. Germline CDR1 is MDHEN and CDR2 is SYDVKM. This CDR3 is CASSLFEQGAGSNQPQHF. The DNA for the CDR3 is TGTGCCAGCAGTTTATTTGAGCAGGGGGCAGGGAGCAATCAGCCCCAGCATTTT.

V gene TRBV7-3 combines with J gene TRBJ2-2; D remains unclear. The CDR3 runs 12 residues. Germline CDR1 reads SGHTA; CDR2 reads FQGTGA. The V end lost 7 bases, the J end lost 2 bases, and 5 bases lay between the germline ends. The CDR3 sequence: CASIQNTGELFF. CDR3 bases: TGTGCCAGCATACAAAACACCGGGGAGCTGTTTTTT.

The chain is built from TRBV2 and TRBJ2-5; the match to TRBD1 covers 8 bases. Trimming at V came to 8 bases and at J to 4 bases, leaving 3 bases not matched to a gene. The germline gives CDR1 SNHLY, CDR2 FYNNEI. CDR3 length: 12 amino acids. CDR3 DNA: TGTGCCAGCGGCGACAGGGGAGAGACCCAGTACTTC. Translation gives CASGDRGETQYF.

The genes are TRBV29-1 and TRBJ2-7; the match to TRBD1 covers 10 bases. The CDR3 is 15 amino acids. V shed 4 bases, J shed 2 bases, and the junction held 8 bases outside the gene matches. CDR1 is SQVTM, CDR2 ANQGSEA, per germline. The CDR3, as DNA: TGCAGCGTTGCCTCGACAGGGGGCAAGCCCTACGAGCAGTACTTC. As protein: CSVASTGGKPYEQYF.

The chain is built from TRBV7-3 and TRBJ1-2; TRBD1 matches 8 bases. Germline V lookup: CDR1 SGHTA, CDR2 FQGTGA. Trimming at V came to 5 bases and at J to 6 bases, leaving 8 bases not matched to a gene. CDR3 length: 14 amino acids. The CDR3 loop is CASSRSDRENGYTF. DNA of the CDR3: TGTGCCAGCAGCCGGTCGGACAGGGAGAATGGCTACACCTTC.

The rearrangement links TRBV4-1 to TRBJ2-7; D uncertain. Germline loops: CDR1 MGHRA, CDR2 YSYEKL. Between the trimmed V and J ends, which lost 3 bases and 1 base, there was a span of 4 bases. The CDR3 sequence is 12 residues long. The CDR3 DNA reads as TGCGCCAGCAGCCACCCATCCTACGAGCAGTACTTC. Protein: CASSHPSYEQYF.

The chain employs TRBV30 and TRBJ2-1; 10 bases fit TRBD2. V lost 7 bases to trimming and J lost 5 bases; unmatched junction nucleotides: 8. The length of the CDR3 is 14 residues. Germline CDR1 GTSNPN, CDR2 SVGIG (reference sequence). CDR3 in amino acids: CASRQAGGDNEQFF. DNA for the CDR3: TGTGCCTCCCGACAAGCGGGGGGGGACAATGAGCAGTTCTTC. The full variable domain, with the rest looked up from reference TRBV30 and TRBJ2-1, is SQTIHQWPATLVQPVGSPLSLECTVEGTSNPNLYWYRQAAGRGLQLLFYSVGIGQISSEVPQNLSASRPQDRQFILSSKKLLLSDSGFYLCASRQAGGDNEQFFGPGTRLTVL.

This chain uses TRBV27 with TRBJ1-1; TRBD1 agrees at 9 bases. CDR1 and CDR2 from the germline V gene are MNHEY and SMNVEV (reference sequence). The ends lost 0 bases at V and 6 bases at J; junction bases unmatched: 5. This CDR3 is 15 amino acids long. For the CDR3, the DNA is TGTGCCAGCAGTTTATCTGGACAGGGGAGGCCTGAAGCTTTCTTT. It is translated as CASSLSGQGRPEAFF.

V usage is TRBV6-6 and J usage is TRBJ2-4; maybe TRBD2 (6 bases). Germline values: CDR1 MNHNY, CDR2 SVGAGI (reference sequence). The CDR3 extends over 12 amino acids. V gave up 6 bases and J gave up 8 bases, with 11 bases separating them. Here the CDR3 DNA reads TGTGCCAGCAGACCCCCGGGGGACATTCAGTACTTC. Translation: CASRPPGDIQYF.

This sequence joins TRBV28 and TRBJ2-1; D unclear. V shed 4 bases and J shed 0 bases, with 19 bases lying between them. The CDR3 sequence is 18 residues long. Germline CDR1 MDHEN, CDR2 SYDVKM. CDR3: CASSSPRLRSSSYNEQFF. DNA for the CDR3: TGTGCCAGCAGTTCCCCAAGACTCCGTAGTTCCTCCTACAATGAGCAGTTCTTC. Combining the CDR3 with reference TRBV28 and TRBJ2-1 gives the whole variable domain DVKVTQSSRYLVKRTGEKVFLECVQDMDHENMFWYRQDPGLGLRLIYFSYDVKMKEKGDIPEGYSVSREKKERFSLILESASTNQTSMYLCASSSPRLRSSSYNEQFFGPGTRLTVL.

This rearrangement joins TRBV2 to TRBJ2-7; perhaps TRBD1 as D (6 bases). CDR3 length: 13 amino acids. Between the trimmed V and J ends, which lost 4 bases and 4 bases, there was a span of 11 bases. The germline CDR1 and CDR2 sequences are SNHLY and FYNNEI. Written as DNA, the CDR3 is TGTGCCAGCAGTGCAGGACAGCAGTACGAGCAGTACTTC. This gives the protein CASSAGQQYEQYF.

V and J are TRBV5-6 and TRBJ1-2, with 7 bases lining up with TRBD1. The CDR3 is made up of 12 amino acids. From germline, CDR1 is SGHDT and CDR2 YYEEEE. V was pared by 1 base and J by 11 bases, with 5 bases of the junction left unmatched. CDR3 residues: CASSLRGTVYTF. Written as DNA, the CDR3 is TGTGCCAGCAGCTTGCGCGGGACAGTGTACACCTTC.

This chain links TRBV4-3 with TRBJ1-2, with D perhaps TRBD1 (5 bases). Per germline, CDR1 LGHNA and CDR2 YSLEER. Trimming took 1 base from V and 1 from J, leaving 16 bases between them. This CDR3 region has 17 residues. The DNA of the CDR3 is TGCGCCAGCAGCCAAGTCATCGGGCAGGGTTATAACTATGGCTACACCTTC. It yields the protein CASSQVIGQGYNYGYTF.

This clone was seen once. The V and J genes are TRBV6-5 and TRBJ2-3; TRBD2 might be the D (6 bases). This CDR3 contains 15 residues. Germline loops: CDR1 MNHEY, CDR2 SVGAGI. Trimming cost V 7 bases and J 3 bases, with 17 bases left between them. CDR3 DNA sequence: TGTGCCAGCAAAGAGGGGCGGGGATGGACAGATACGCAGTATTTT. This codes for CASKEGRGWTDTQYF.

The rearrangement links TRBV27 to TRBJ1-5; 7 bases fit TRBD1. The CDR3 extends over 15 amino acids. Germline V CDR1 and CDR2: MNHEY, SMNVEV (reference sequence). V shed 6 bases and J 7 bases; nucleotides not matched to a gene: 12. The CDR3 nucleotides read TGTGCCAGCAGAGGGGGGACAGAAGGCTGGCAGCCCCAGCATTTT. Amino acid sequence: CASRGGTEGWQPQHF.

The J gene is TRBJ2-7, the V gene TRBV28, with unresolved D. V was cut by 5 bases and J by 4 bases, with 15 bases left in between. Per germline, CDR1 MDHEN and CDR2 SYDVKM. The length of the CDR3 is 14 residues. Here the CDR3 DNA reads TGTGCCAGCAGTCCTACCCTAGGTGAATACGAGCAGTACTTC. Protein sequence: CASSPTLGEYEQYF.

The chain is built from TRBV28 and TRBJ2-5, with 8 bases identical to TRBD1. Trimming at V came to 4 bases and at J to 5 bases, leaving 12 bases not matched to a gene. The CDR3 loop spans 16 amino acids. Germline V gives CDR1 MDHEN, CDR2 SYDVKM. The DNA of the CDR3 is TGTGCCAGCAGTTCGCCCAACCGACAGGGGAGGGAGACCCAGTACTTC. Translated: CASSSPNRQGRETQYF.